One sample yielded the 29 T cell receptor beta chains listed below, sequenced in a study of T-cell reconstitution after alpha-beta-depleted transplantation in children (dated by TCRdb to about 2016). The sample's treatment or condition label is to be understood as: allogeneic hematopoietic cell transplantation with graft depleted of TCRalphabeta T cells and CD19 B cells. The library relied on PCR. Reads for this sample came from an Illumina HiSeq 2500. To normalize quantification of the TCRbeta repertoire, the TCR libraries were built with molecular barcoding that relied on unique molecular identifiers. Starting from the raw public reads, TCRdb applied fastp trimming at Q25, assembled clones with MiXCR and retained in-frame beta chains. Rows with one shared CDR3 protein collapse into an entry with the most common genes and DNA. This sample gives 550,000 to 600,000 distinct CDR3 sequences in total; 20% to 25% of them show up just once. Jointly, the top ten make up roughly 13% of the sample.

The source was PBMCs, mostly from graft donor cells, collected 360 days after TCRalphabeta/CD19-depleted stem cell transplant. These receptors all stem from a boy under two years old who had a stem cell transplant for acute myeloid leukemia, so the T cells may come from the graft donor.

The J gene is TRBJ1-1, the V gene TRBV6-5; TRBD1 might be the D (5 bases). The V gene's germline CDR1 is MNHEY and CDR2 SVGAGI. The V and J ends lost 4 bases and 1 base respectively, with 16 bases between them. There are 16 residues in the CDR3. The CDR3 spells CASSSLSLGANTEAFF. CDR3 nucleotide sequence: TGTGCCAGCAGTTCCCTATCCCTCGGGGCGAACACTGAAGCTTTCTTT.

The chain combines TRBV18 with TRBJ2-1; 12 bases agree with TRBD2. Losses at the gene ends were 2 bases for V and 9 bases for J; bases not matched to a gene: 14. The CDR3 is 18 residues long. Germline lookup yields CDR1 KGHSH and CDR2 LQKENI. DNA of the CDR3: TGTGCCAGCTCACCATTGCTAGCGGGGGGGCTAGGAGGCGGTGAGCAGTTCTTC. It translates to CASSPLLAGGLGGGEQFF. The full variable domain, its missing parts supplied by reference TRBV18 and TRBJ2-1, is NAGVMQNPRHLVRRRGQEARLRCSPMKGHSHVYWYRQLPEEGLKFMVYLQKENIIDESGMPKERFSAEFPKEGPSILRIQQVVRGDSAAYFCASSPLLAGGLGGGEQFFGPGTRLTVL.

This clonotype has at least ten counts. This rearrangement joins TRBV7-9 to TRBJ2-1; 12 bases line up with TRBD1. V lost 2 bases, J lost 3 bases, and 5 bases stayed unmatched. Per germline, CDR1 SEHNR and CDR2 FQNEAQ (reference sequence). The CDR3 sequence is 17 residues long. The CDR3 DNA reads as TGTGCCAGCAGCTTAACCGGGACAGGGGGCAACTACAATGAGCAGTTCTTC. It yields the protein CASSLTGTGGNYNEQFF.

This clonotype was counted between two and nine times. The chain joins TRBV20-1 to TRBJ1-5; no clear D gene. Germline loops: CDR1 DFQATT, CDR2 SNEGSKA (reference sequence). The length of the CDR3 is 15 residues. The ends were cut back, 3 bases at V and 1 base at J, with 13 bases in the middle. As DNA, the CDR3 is TGCAGTGCTAGTAGGGAGATGGGGAGCAATCAGCCCCAGCATTTT. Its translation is CSASREMGSNQPQHF.

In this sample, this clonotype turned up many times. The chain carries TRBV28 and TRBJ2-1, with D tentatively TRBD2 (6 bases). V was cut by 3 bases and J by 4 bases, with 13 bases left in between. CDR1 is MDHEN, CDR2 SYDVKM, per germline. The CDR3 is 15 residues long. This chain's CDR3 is CASSFPGDFYNEQFF. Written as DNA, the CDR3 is TGTGCCAGCAGTTTCCCGGGGGACTTTTACAATGAGCAGTTCTTC.

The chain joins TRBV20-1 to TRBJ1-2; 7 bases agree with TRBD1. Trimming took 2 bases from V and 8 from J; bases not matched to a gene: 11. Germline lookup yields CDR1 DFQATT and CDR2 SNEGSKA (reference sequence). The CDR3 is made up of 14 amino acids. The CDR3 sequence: CSARSDDREGGYTF. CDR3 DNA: TGCAGTGCTAGATCTGACGACAGGGAAGGCGGCTACACCTTC.

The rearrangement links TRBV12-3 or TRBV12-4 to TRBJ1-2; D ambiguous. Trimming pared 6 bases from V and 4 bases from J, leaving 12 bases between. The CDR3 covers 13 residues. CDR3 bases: TGTGCCAGCAGCTTCCCAGCGGGCTATGGCTACACCTTC. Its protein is CASSFPAGYGYTF.

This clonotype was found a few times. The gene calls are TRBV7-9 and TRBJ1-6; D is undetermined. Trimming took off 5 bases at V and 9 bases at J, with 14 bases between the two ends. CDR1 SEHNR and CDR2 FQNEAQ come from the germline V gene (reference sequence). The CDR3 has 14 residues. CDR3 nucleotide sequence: TGTGCCAGCAGCGGCCAAGGGCCCGCTTCACCCCTCCACTTT. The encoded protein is CASSGQGPASPLHF.

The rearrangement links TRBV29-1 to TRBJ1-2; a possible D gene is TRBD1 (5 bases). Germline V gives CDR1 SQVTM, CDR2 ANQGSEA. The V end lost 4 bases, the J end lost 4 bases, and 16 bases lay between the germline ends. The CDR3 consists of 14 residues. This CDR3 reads CSVGPDSPGYGYTF. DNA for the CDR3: TGCAGCGTTGGTCCCGACAGCCCTGGCTATGGCTACACCTTC.

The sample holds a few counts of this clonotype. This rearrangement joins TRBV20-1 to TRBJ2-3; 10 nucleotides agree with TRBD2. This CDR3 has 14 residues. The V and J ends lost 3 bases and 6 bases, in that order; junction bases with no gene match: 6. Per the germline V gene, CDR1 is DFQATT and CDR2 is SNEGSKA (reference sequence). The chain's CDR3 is CSARKRGGWDTQYF. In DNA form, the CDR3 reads TGCAGTGCTAGGAAGCGGGGGGGTTGGGATACGCAGTATTTT.

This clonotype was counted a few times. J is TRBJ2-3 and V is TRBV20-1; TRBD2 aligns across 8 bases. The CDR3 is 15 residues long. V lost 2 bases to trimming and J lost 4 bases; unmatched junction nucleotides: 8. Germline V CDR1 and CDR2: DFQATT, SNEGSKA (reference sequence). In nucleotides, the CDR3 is TGCAGTGCTAGAAGTGGCGCGGGAGGTCCAGATACGCAGTATTTT. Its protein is CSARSGAGGPDTQYF.

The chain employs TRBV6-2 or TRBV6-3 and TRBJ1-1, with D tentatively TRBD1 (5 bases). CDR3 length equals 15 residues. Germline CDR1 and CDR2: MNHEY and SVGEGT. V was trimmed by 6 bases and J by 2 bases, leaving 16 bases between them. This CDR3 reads CASSPGTARNTEAFF. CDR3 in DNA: TGTGCCAGCAGCCCGGGGACGGCGAGAAACACTGAAGCTTTCTTT.

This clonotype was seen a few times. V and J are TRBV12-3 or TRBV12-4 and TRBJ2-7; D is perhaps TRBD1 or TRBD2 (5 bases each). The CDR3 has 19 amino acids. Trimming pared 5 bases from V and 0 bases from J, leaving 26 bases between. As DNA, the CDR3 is TGTGCCAGCAGTCCGGGTCGGGACCACCTCCCGACAAGCTCCTACGAGCAGTACTTC. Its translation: CASSPGRDHLPTSSYEQYF.

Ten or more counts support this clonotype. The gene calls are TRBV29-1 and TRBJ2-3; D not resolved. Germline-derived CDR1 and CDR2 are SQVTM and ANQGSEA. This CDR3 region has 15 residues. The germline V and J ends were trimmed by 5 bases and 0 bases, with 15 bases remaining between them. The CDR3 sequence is CSVIPESSSTDTQYF. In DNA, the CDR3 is TGCAGCGTTATCCCTGAATCATCAAGCACAGATACGCAGTATTTT.

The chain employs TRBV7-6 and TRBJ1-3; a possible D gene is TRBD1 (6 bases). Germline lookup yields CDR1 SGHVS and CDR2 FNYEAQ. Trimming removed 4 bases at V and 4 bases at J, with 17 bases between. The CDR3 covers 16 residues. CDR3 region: CASSSPGTNSGNTIYF. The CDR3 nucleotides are TGTGCCAGCAGCTCTCCCGGGACAAACTCGGGAAACACCATATATTTT.

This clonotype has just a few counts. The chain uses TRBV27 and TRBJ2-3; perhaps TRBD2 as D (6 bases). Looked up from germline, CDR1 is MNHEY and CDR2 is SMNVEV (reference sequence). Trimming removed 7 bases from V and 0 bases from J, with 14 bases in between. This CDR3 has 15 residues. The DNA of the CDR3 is TGTGCCAGCATGTTACGGGGGTCAAGCACAGATACGCAGTATTTT. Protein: CASMLRGSSTDTQYF.

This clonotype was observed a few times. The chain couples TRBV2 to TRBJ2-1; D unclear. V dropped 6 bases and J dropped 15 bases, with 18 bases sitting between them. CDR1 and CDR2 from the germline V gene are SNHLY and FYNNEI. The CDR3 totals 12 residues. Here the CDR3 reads CASRQEPGHRFF. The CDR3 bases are TGTGCCAGCAGGCAGGAGCCCGGCCATCGGTTCTTC.

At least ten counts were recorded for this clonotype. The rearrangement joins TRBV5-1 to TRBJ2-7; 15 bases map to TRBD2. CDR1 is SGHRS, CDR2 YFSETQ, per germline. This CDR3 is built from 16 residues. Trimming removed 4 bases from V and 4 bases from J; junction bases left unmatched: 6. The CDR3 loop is CASSKTGTSGGYEQYV. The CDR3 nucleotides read TGCGCCAGCAGCAAGACCGGGACTAGCGGGGGGTACGAGCAGTACGTC.

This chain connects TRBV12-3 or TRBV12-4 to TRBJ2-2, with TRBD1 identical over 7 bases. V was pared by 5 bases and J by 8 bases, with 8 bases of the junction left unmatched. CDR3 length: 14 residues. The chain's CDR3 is CASSRYGQAGELFF. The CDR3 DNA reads TGTGCCAGCAGTCGCTACGGACAGGCTGGGGAGCTGTTTTTT.

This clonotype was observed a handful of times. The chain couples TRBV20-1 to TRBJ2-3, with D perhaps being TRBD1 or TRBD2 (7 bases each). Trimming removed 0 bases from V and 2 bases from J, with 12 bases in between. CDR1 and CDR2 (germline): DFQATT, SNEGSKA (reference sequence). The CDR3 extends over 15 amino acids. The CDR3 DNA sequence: TGCAGTGCTAGAGATGGGAGGGGGCCCACAGATACGCAGTATTTT. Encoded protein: CSARDGRGPTDTQYF.

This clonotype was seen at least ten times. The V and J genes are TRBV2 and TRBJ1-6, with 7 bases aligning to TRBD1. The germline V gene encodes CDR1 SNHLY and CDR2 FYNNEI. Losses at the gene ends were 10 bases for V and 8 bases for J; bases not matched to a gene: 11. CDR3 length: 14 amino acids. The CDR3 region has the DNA TGTGCCACCTCCCGGGACAGAAGTTATTCACCCCTCCACTTT. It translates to CATSRDRSYSPLHF.

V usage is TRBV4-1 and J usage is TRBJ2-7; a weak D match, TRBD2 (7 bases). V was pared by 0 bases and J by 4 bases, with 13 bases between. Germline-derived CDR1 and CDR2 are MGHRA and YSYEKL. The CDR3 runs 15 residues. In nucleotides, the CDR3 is TGCGCCAGCAGCCAAGATTGGGGGGGCTGGTACGAGCAGTACGTC. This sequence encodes CASSQDWGGWYEQYV.

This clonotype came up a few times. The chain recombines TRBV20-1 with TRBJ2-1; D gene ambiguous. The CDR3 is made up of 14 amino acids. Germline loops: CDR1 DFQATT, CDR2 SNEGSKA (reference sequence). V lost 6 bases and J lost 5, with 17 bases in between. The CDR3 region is CSAALPQPDNEQFF. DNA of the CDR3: TGCAGTGCAGCACTACCCCAGCCGGACAATGAGCAGTTCTTC.

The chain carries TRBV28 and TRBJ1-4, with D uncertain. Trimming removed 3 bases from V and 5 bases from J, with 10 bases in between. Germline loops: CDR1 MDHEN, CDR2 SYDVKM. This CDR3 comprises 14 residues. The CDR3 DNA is TGTGCCAGCAGTTTGACCCTGGGCAATGAAAAACTGTTTTTT. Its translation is CASSLTLGNEKLFF. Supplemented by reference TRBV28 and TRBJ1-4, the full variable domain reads DVKVTQSSRYLVKRTGEKVFLECVQDMDHENMFWYRQDPGLGLRLIYFSYDVKMKEKGDIPEGYSVSREKKERFSLILESASTNQTSMYLCASSLTLGNEKLFFGSGTQLSVL.

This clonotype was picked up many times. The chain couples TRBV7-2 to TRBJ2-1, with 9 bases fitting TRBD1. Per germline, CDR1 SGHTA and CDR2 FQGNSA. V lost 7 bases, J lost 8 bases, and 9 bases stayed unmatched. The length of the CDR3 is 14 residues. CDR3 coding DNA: TGTGCCAGCACCCGGGACAGGGAGAATTATGAGCAGTTCTTC. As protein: CASTRDRENYEQFF.

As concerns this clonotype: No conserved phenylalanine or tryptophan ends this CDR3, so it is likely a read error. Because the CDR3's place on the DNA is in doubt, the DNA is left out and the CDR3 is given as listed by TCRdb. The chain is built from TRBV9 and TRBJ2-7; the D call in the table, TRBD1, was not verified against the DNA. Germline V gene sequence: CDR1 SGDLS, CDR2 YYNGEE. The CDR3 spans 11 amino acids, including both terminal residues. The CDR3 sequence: CASSVDPRYTG.

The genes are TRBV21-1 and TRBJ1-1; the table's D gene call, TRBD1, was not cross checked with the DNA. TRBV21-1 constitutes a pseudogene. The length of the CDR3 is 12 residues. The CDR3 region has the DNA TGTGCCAGCAGCCAGAAGGGGTCCGAAGCTTTCTTT. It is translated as CASSQKGSEAFF.

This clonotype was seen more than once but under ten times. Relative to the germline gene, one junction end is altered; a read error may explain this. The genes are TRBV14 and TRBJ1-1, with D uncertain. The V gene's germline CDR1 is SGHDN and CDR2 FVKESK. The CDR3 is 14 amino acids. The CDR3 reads CASSKDSWNTEAFF. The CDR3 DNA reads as TGTGCCAGCAGCAAAGACTCGTGGAACACTGAAGCTTTCTTT. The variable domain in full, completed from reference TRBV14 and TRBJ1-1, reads EAGVTQFPSHSVIEKGQTVTLRCDPISGHDNLYWYRRVMGKEIKFLLHFVKESKQDESGMPNNRFLAERTGGTYSTLKVQPAELEDSGVYFCASSKDSWNTEAFFGQGTRLTVV.

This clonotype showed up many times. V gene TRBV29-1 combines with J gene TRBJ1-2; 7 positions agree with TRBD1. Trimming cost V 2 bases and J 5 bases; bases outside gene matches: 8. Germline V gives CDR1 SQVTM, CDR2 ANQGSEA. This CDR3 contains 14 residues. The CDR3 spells CSVETGTAGYGYTF. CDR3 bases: TGCAGCGTTGAAACGGGGACAGCCGGATATGGCTACACCTTC.